This TCR beta chain was identified in a study of T-cell memory formation after mild COVID-19. The overall study: Largely donor-specific TCR clusters were found.

TCRdb re-called the 5' RACE reads through MiXCR, storing one row per CDR3 protein. The sample includes 270,000 or so distinct CDR3 sequences, about 20% seen only once; the top ten take approximately 22%. CDR1 is MNHEY and CDR2 is SVGEGT in the germline V gene. V was pared by 6 bases and J by 1 base, with 12 bases between. The CDR3 covers 14 residues. Study-wide results and caveats: Contracting CD4+ clones sat mainly in CM and EM; CD8+ in EMRA. Cross-reactive memory appears to have joined, as suggested by some responding clones showing up in pre-infection memory.

With respect to this clonotype: Antigen specificity is unknown.

The sequenced material came from PBMCs or a T cell subset sorted from them (not recorded which). The chain has TRBV6-2 or TRBV6-3 and TRBJ1-1; a weak D match, TRBD1 (5 bases). The sequence was obtained from a man younger than 30 who had mild COVID-19 (a few samples of this study predate the infection). Cell type and time point are not known. CDR3 protein: CASRTRVSNTEAFF. The CDR3 nucleotides are TGTGCCAGCAGGACCAGGGTGTCGAACACTGAAGCTTTCTTT.